The 18 T cell receptor beta chains below all came from one sample that was sequenced in a study of coeliac disease (dated by TCRdb to between 2021 and 2023). Overall study results and their limits: TRB and TRG repertoires of active coeliac intraepithelial and lamina propria samples showed lower clonality than controls, suggesting recruitment of diverse T cells.

Libraries were constructed by the immunoSEQ multiplex PCR assay. TCRdb's version of the immuneACCESS table is confined to in-frame rearrangements and falls short of the full clone set. An unresolved V gene accounts for under half of the shortfall where checked; the remainder is of unknown origin. In all, the sample holds around 4,100 clones, and less than 70% of those were seen once. Approximately 15% of the sample comes from the top ten. What these receptors recognize is not known. Source material: intraepithelial lymphocytes from the gut. In the paper's terms, the cell subset or site label means: intraepithelial cell (IEC) fraction of small intestinal biopsy. The receptors come from a woman aged 18 to 35 with active celiac disease.

A word on this clone: At one boundary the junction diverges from the germline segment, which might be a read error. J is TRBJ1-2 and V is TRBV7-7; D unclear. This CDR3 has 13 amino acids. From germline, CDR1 is SSHAT and CDR2 FNYEAQ (reference sequence). CDR3 sequence: CASSPVGDNGYTF. The CDR3 nucleotides read TGTGCTAGCAGCCCCGTGGGTGACAATGGCTACACCTTC.

This chain uses TRBV30 with TRBJ1-3; D is ambiguous. The CDR3 contains 14 residues. Germline V gene lookup returns CDR1 GTSNPN and CDR2 SVGIG (reference sequence). The V end lost 8 bases, the J end lost 2 bases, and 16 bases lay between the germline ends. The CDR3 nucleotides are TGTGCCCGTACGACGGGTAACACTGGAAACACCATATATTTT. Protein sequence: CARTTGNTGNTIYF.

The J gene is TRBJ1-2, the V gene TRBV5-4, with a possible D match to TRBD1 (5 bases). The V and J ends lost 0 bases and 2 bases respectively, with 8 bases between them. The germline V gene encodes CDR1 SGHNT and CDR2 YYREEE (reference sequence). The CDR3 sequence is 14 residues long. This CDR3 is CASSLGTSNYGYTF. The CDR3 nucleotides read TGTGCCAGCAGCTTGGGGACATCCAACTATGGCTACACCTTC. Drawing the rest from reference TRBV5-4 and TRBJ1-2, the complete variable domain is ETGVTQSPTHLIKTRGQQVTLRCSSQSGHNTVSWYQQALGQGPQFIFQYYREEENGRGNFPPRFSGLQFPNYSSELNVNALELDDSALYLCASSLGTSNYGYTFGSGTRLTVV.

This chain joins TRBV6-6 and TRBJ2-3, with unresolved D. The CDR3 has 14 residues. Germline lookup yields CDR1 MNHNY and CDR2 SVGAGI (reference sequence). V gave up 2 bases and J gave up 7 bases, with 13 bases separating them. The chain's CDR3 is CASSYNGAANTQYF. For the CDR3, the DNA is TGTGCCAGCAGTTACAACGGCGCGGCAAATACGCAGTATTTT.

In DNA, the CDR3 is TGTGCCAGCAGTTACTTCGGGTCCGGGGAGCTGTTTTTT. Its protein product is CASSYFGSGELFF. V and J are TRBV6-5 and TRBJ2-2; D remains ambiguous. CDR1 is MNHEY and CDR2 is SVGAGI in the germline V gene. Trimming pared 1 base from V and 6 bases from J, leaving 6 bases between. This CDR3 is built from 13 residues.

The rearrangement links TRBV15 to TRBJ1-2, with D tentatively TRBD1 (5 bases). CDR1 LNHNV and CDR2 YYDKDF come from the germline V gene (reference sequence). Trimming pared 4 bases from V and 8 bases from J, leaving 17 bases between. The CDR3 sequence is 14 residues long. The CDR3 sequence: CATSTIPQGNGYTF. DNA for the CDR3: TGTGCCACCAGCACCATCCCCCAGGGAAACGGCTACACCTTC.

This clone is categorized as medium-sized. The rearrangement joins TRBV4-1 to TRBJ2-7; D perhaps matches TRBD2 (6 bases). In germline, CDR1 is MGHRA, CDR2 YSYEKL. Between the trimmed V and J ends, which lost 0 bases and 2 bases, there was a span of 11 bases. This CDR3 is 15 amino acids long. The CDR3 sequence: CASSQDTRLAYEQYF. The CDR3 DNA is TGCGCCAGCAGCCAAGACACCCGACTAGCCTACGAGCAGTACTTC.

This clone occurred a few times. The chain recombines TRBV7-8 with TRBJ1-5, with 7 bases fitting TRBD1. The CDR3 has 14 residues. Germline V gene data show CDR1 as SGHVS and CDR2 as FQNEAQ. The V and J ends lost 5 bases and 6 bases, in that order; junction bases with no gene match: 7. The CDR3 here is CASSLRQGGQPQHF. DNA of the CDR3: TGTGCCAGCAGCCTACGACAGGGAGGTCAGCCCCAGCATTTT.

This clone was seen only once. The chain joins TRBV5-4 to TRBJ2-2, with D perhaps matching TRBD1 (6 bases). Trimming removed 3 bases at V and 3 bases at J, with 18 bases between. CDR1 is SGHNT and CDR2 is YYREEE in the germline V gene (reference sequence). This CDR3 comprises 17 residues. The CDR3 region has the DNA TGTGCCAGCAGCTGGGGGCGGTGGGGGCGCGACACCGGGGAGCTGTTTTTT. Translated: CASSWGRWGRDTGELFF. The full variable domain, with the rest looked up from reference TRBV5-4 and TRBJ2-2, is ETGVTQSPTHLIKTRGQQVTLRCSSQSGHNTVSWYQQALGQGPQFIFQYYREEENGRGNFPPRFSGLQFPNYSSELNVNALELDDSALYLCASSWGRWGRDTGELFFGEGSRLTVL.

The chain employs TRBV30 and TRBJ2-5; D may be TRBD2 (6 bases). Trimming pared 5 bases from V and 9 bases from J, leaving 19 bases between. Germline V gene sequence: CDR1 GTSNPN, CDR2 SVGIG (reference sequence). The CDR3 spans 13 residues. This CDR3 is CAWDPGAGRAQYF. The CDR3 DNA sequence: TGTGCCTGGGACCCGGGAGCCGGCCGGGCCCAGTACTTC.

The chain uses TRBV7-8 and TRBJ1-2, with 7 bases matching TRBD1. The CDR3 contains 18 residues. Germline CDR1 reads SGHVS; CDR2 reads FQNEAQ. The trim removed 0 bases at V and 2 bases at J, leaving 12 bases unmatched. CDR3 sequence: CASSLAANPQGINYGYTF. DNA for the CDR3: TGTGCCAGCAGCTTAGCCGCTAACCCACAGGGGATCAACTATGGCTACACCTTC. Drawing the rest from reference TRBV7-8 and TRBJ1-2, the complete variable domain is GAGVSQSPRYKVAKRGQDVALRCDPISGHVSLFWYQQALGQGPEFLTYFQNEAQLDKSGLPSDRFFAERPEGSVSTLKIQRTQQEDSAVYLCASSLAANPQGINYGYTFGSGTRLTVV.

This clone is a singleton in its sample. The gene calls are TRBV19 and TRBJ1-3; 7 bases match TRBD1. J gave up 2 bases and V 2 bases, and 6 bases lay outside the gene matches. The CDR3 consists of 16 residues. In germline, CDR1 is LNHDA, CDR2 SQIVND (reference sequence). CDR3 DNA sequence: TGTGCCAGTAGTATATGGGGGACAGATGCTGGAAACACCATATATTTT. It translates to CASSIWGTDAGNTIYF.

CDR3 nucleotides: TGTGCCAGCAGCGTCCGGGGGGGGATGAACACTGAAGCTTTCTTT. The encoded protein is CASSVRGGMNTEAFF. This rearrangement joins TRBV9 to TRBJ1-1; D is possibly TRBD1 (5 bases). The V and J ends lost 2 bases and 0 bases respectively, with 11 bases between them. This CDR3 is 15 amino acids long. Germline loops: CDR1 SGDLS, CDR2 YYNGEE.

The V gene is TRBV27, the J gene TRBJ2-5; tentative D call: TRBD1 (6 bases). This CDR3 is 15 amino acids long. Germline V gene data show CDR1 as MNHEY and CDR2 as SMNVEV (reference sequence). With 5 bases removed from V and 2 bases from J, the gap between germline ends came to 15 bases. In DNA form, the CDR3 reads TGTGCCAGCAGTCCCTTTATCCAGGGGCAAGAGACCCAGTACTTC. It codes for CASSPFIQGQETQYF.

V is TRBV11-1 and J is TRBJ2-7, with D unclear. From germline, CDR1 is SGHAT and CDR2 FQDESV (reference sequence). This CDR3 has 13 residues. Trimming cost V 3 bases and J 4 bases, with 10 bases left between them. The CDR3 sequence: CASSFIDNYEQYV. The CDR3 DNA reads TGTGCCAGCAGCTTTATTGACAATTACGAGCAGTACGTC.

Points on this clone: The same CDR3 is also encoded by other DNA sequences in this sample. V gene TRBV18 combines with J gene TRBJ1-1, with no clear D. CDR3 size: 12 residues. Trimming took 6 bases from V and 7 from J, leaving 12 bases between them. Germline CDR1 reads KGHSH; CDR2 reads LQKENI. The CDR3: CASSPQGVEAFF. The CDR3 DNA reads TGTGCCAGCTCCCCCCAAGGAGTTGAAGCTTTCTTT. The full variable domain, in which reference TRBV18 and TRBJ1-1 provide the parts outside the CDR3, is NAGVMQNPRHLVRRRGQEARLRCSPMKGHSHVYWYRQLPEEGLKFMVYLQKENIIDESGMPKERFSAEFPKEGPSILRIQQVVRGDSAAYFCASSPQGVEAFFGQGTRLTVV.

A single count supports this clone. The rearrangement joins TRBV27 to TRBJ2-7; 7 positions agree with TRBD2. CDR3 length: 15 amino acids. V was clipped by 6 bases and J by 2 bases; unmatched bases: 10. Per the germline V gene, CDR1 is MNHEY and CDR2 is SMNVEV (reference sequence). The CDR3 DNA is TGTGCCAGCAGCTGGGAGGGGCAGCTCCCCTACGAGCAGTACTTC. Translated, it gives CASSWEGQLPYEQYF.

The rearrangement joins TRBV4-1 to TRBJ1-1; 7 bases are a match to TRBD1. V lost 2 bases and J lost 0; bases outside the gene matches: 3. This CDR3 contains 15 residues. Looked up from germline, CDR1 is MGHRA and CDR2 is YSYEKL. This CDR3 reads CASSQPTGLNTEAFF. CDR3 bases: TGCGCCAGCAGCCAACCGACAGGGTTGAACACTGAAGCTTTCTTT.